This T cell receptor (beta chain) was sequenced for a study of blood T cell repertoires in COVID-19 (dated by TCRdb to 2019 to 2021). Regarding the study in general: Collaborator samples came from the United States, Italy and Spain and covered acute and convalescent phases of COVID-19. The prospective study material was composed of cDNA or gDNA derived from T cells, B-cell-depleted T cells, or PBMCs. Deeply sampled blood TCRbeta repertoires from subjects exposed to, actively infected with, or recovered from COVID-19 were included in the dataset. The repertoires were released in a freely available public database intended as a resource for research on the immune response to SARS-CoV-2. The samples were drawn from the first 160 participants of the ongoing ImmuneRACE study and from 1,200 or so subjects provided by 6 global collaborators. Sample metadata almost always included a de-identified subject ID, COVID-19 status, age in years and sex. Where available, HLA class I and class II types were taken from metadata supplied by the sample provider and were not determined by assay-based typing.

TCRbeta CDR3 regions were amplified from genomic DNA by means of the immunoSEQ Assay, a bias-controlled multiplex PCR. Processing in the source paper ran as follows. Nucleated cell counts per sample were estimated from amplification of reference gene primers within the assay. Sequence reads were collapsed and filtered to measure the absolute abundance of every unique TCRbeta CDR3 rearrangement. For each sample, productive Simpson clonality was calculated by taking the square root of Simpson's diversity index across productive rearrangements. This immuneACCESS table, as held by TCRdb, lists in-frame sequences with V and J called but not all clones. Of the missing ones, under half trace to an unresolved V gene in checked studies; the others have no known cause. Clonal size and the V and J genes are those of that table, whereas D and trimming came from the DNA. This sample gives tens of thousands of clones in total; 89% of them show up just once. The top ten constitute roughly 5.1% of the sample.

The germline V gene (reference sequence) supplies CDR1 LNHDA and CDR2 SQIVND. Including the terminal cysteine and phenylalanine, the CDR3 comprises 12 residues. CDR3 DNA is the only sequence kept; it has 36 bases, read in frame from the first base. The V end gives up 6 bases and the J end 4 bases, leaving 1 base in the junction not matched to a gene. Of note for this clone: Its target antigen remains unknown. No qualities accompany the bases; no much larger clone lies one base away.

In Seattle, one collaborating source enrolled patients while the infection was active and tracked those patients longitudinally over the course of disease. Each collaborating institution followed its own protocols to collect whole blood in K2EDTA tubes. For TCRbeta analysis, collaborator samples were shipped as frozen whole blood, as isolated PBMCs, or as DNA extracted from either sample type. The full study reports these points: Clinical and demographic metadata were provided uncurated, with the amount varying by source and participant.

This sequence was found in a man in his fifties or sixties with COVID-19, enrolled during active disease. Rearrangement joined TRBV19 to TRBJ2-5, and TRBD2 aligns with 8 junction nucleotides. Sequences were obtained from peripheral blood. The DNA is as follows: TGTGCCAGTAGGGCGGGAGGAGAGACCCAGTACTTC. The encoded protein is CASRAGGETQYF.